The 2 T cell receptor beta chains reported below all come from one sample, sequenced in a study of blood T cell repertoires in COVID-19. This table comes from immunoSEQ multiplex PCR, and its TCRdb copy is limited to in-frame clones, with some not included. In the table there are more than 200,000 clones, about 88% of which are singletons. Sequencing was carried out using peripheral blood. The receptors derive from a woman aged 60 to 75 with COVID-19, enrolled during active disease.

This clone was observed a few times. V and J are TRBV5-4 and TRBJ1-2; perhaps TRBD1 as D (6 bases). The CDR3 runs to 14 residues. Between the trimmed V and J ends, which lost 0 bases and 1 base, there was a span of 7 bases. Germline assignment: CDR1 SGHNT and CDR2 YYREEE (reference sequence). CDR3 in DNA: TGTGCCAGCAGCTTGGCGGGACATAACTATGGCTACACCTTC. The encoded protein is CASSLAGHNYGYTF.

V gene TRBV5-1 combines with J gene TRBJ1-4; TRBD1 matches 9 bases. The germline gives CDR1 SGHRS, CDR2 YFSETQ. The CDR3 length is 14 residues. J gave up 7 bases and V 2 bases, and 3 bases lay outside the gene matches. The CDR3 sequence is CASSLQGAAEKLFF. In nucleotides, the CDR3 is TGCGCCAGCAGCTTACAGGGGGCGGCTGAAAAACTGTTTTTT.